These 5 T cell receptor beta chains were sequenced from one sample in a study of vaccination effects on CD4 cells after COVID-19. Produced via immunoSEQ multiplex PCR; TCRdb's table is partial and in-frame only. Of about 38,000 clones listed, about 81% are singletons. Investigators separated out CD4+ T cells once 9 to 11 days of culture had passed. These receptors' antigens are unknown. The specimen comprised CD4+ T cells from PBMCs cultured without peptide, sampled before COVID-19 vaccination. These receptors were taken from a human donor who received a COVID-19 vaccine.

The chain is built from TRBV7-2 and TRBJ2-7; D call uncertain. The CDR3 length is 12 residues. Trimming took 1 base from V and 7 from J, leaving 8 bases between them. Germline V gives CDR1 SGHTA, CDR2 FQGNSA. In nucleotides, the CDR3 is TGTGCCAGCAGCTTAGGATGGGGAGAGCAGTACGTC. This sequence encodes CASSLGWGEQYV.

This clone was counted a single time. V and J are TRBV7-2 and TRBJ2-5, with D uncertain. V gave up 3 bases and J gave up 5 bases, with 13 bases separating them. The CDR3 sequence is 14 residues long. CDR1 is SGHTA, CDR2 FQGNSA, per germline. This chain's CDR3 is CASSLGRWLETQYF. Written as DNA, the CDR3 is TGTGCCAGCAGCTTGGGAAGATGGCTGGAGACCCAGTACTTC. Filled out from reference TRBV7-2 and TRBJ2-5, the complete variable domain reads GAGVSQSPSNKVTEKGKDVELRCDPISGHTALYWYRQSLGQGLEFLIYFQGNSAPDKSGLPSDRFSAERTGGSVSTLTIQRTQQEDSAVYLCASSLGRWLETQYFGPGTRLLVL.

The rearrangement joins TRBV19 to TRBJ1-5; 9 positions match TRBD1. Unmatched junction bases numbered 15, after V lost 4 bases and J lost 2 bases. CDR3 size: 19 residues. Germline V gene lookup returns CDR1 LNHDA and CDR2 SQIVND (reference sequence). CDR3 region: CASSRGDRGSMLGNQPQHF. The CDR3 DNA follows: TGTGCCAGTAGTAGGGGTGACAGGGGGAGTATGTTGGGCAATCAGCCCCAGCATTTT.

The V gene is TRBV19, the J gene TRBJ2-7, with D perhaps TRBD1 (5 bases). V was clipped by 7 bases and J by 5 bases, with 12 bases between them. The CDR3 contains 12 residues. Germline-derived CDR1 and CDR2 are LNHDA and SQIVND (reference sequence). The CDR3 region has the DNA TGTGCCAGTAATACAGGTACGCACGAGCAGTACGTC. Its protein product is CASNTGTHEQYV.

The chain employs TRBV7-2 and TRBJ1-1; D gene uncertain. V lost 1 base and J 1 base, leaving 13 bases between the germline ends. The CDR3 has 16 amino acids. CDR1 SGHTA and CDR2 FQGNSA come from the germline V gene. The CDR3 is CASSLGPTLRNTEAFF. The CDR3 region has the DNA TGTGCCAGCAGCTTAGGACCAACGCTTAGGAACACTGAAGCTTTCTTT.